This T cell receptor beta chain was identified during a study of regulatory T cells in long-lasting Graves disease. This sample's time point: newly diagnosed GD, antithyroid drugs for less than 3 months. With RNA extracted from PBMCs as input, the TCR library was made. This clonotype occurred many times. Its antigen remains unidentified. Arm-PCR of CDR3 regions with iRepertoire HTBI primers generated TCR beta libraries. Each CDR3 protein gets one entry after TCRdb re-called the multiplex PCR reads with MiXCR. The sample has over 500,000 distinct CDR3 sequences, approximately 15% seen once. This CDR3 region has 13 residues. V was trimmed by 4 bases and J by 2 bases, leaving 7 bases between them. CDR1 and CDR2 from the germline V gene are SGHTA and FQGTGA. Whole-study findings and limits: Reduced TCR diversity was observed in persistent Graves' patients versus newly diagnosed patients.

The same data also went into a second study, on T cells in Graves' hyperthyroidism and ophthalmopathy. That source reports: An initial round of RT-PCR targeting the TCR CDR3 relied on the HTBI primer set. Peripheral blood also featured most of the thyroid clonotypes expanded above 0.001.

This TCR was recovered from a woman aged 25 to 39 with Graves disease. This chain joins TRBV7-3 and TRBJ2-3; D gene uncertain. The sample in question was peripheral blood mononuclear cells (PBMCs), obtained at new diagnosis, from a patient treated with antithyroid drugs. CDR3 DNA: TGTGCCAGCAGCTCAGATATCACAGATACGCAGTATTTT. It translates to CASSSDITDTQYF.